The 23 T cell receptor beta chains below all came from one sample that was sequenced in a study of tumor-infiltrating lymphocytes in localized non-small cell lung cancer (dated by TCRdb to the early 2020s). Library preparation employed the immunoSEQ multiplex PCR assay. TCRdb provides this immuneACCESS table in a form limited to in-frame rearrangements. Some clones are lacking; in checked studies, under half of them reflect an unresolved V gene, and why the rest are absent is not known. Across this sample there are approximately 12,000 clones, with 75% to 85% seen only once. Around an eighth of the sample is held by the ten biggest clonotypes. Sequencing used lung tumor tissue. Every receptor here comes from a human donor with non-small cell lung cancer.

The J gene is TRBJ1-1, the V gene TRBV18; no firm D call. V lost 10 bases, J lost 8 bases, and 17 bases lay in between. The CDR3 runs to 12 residues. CDR1 and CDR2 (germline): KGHSH, LQKENI. CDR3 nucleotides: TGTGCCACCCGCCCCGGAGGATCGGAAGCTTTCTTT. Amino acids: CATRPGGSEAFF.

The CDR3: CASNVAGGRNEQFF. CDR3 nucleotide sequence: TGTGCCAGCAACGTTGCGGGAGGGAGGAATGAGCAGTTCTTC. The chain links TRBV6-1 to TRBJ2-1; 9 nucleotides match TRBD2. CDR3 length: 14 residues. The V segment lost 7 bases and the J segment 7 bases; nucleotides outside the gene matches: 8. Germline-derived CDR1 and CDR2 are MNHNS and SASEGT.

The J gene is TRBJ2-4, the V gene TRBV16; the D gene is possibly TRBD2 (5 bases). V dropped 3 bases and J dropped 7 bases, with 16 bases sitting between them. The germline CDR1 and CDR2 sequences are KGHSY and FQNENV. The CDR3 contains 15 residues. CDR3 sequence: CASSHTARAVNIQYF. The CDR3 DNA reads as TGTGCCAGCAGCCACACGGCGAGGGCGGTCAACATTCAGTACTTC.

The chain has TRBV15 and TRBJ1-5, with a tentative D call TRBD1 (5 bases). The CDR3 totals 15 residues. In germline, CDR1 is LNHNV, CDR2 YYDKDF (reference sequence). Trimming took 0 bases from V and 3 from J, leaving 9 bases between them. The CDR3 nucleotides read TGTGCCACCAGCAGAGATAGCAGGGCCAATCAGCCCCAGCATTTT. It translates to CATSRDSRANQPQHF.

The chain combines TRBV7-9 with TRBJ1-2, with unresolved D. Germline V lookup: CDR1 SEHNR, CDR2 FQNEAQ (reference sequence). V was pared by 2 bases and J by 4 bases, with 8 bases between. This CDR3 is 13 amino acids long. The CDR3 DNA reads TGTGCCAGCAGCTTACCCGAAGTCTATGGCTACACCTTC. Its translation: CASSLPEVYGYTF.

The rearrangement links TRBV4-3 to TRBJ1-2; the D gene is possibly TRBD1 (6 bases). This CDR3 comprises 15 residues. CDR1 and CDR2 (germline): LGHNA, YSLEER. V was cut by 3 bases and J by 4 bases, with 15 bases left in between. CDR3: CASSQSVTGRYGYTF. As DNA, the CDR3 is TGCGCCAGCAGCCAGTCTGTGACAGGTCGCTATGGCTACACCTTC.

V and J are TRBV5-1 and TRBJ1-4; D might be TRBD1 (6 bases). Trimming shortened V by 3 bases and J by 0 bases, and 12 bases separated the two germline ends. The CDR3 sequence is 16 residues long. Germline V gives CDR1 SGHRS, CDR2 YFSETQ. CDR3 DNA sequence: TGCGCCAGCAGCTGGGGGGGGGCCCCAACTAATGAAAAACTGTTTTTT. Protein sequence: CASSWGGAPTNEKLFF.

J is TRBJ2-3 and V is TRBV2; 14 bases map to TRBD2. Trimming took 6 bases from V and 6 from J; bases not matched to a gene: 2. The CDR3 covers 14 residues. CDR1 SNHLY and CDR2 FYNNEI come from the germline V gene. In DNA, the CDR3 is TGTGCCAGCAGCAGACTAGCGGGGGGGGATACGCAGTATTTT. Translated: CASSRLAGGDTQYF.

This clone came up a few times. V gene TRBV29-1 combines with J gene TRBJ2-1; D call uncertain. This CDR3 is 10 amino acids long. V lost 8 bases to trimming and J lost 8 bases, with 10 bases between them. From germline, CDR1 is SQVTM and CDR2 ANQGSEA. The CDR3 DNA is TGCAGCTCTTGGGTCGATGAGCAGTTCTTC. Its translation: CSSWVDEQFF.

This chain connects TRBV29-1 to TRBJ2-7; 8 nucleotides match TRBD2. CDR3 length: 15 residues. The germline V gene has CDR1 SQVTM and CDR2 ANQGSEA. The ends lost 5 bases at V and 0 bases at J; junction bases unmatched: 9. The CDR3 DNA is TGCAGCGTTAAAACCCCGGGACTAGGCTCCTACGAGCAGTACTTC. It translates to CSVKTPGLGSYEQYF.

The chain carries TRBV6-5 and TRBJ2-1; D is ambiguous. CDR1 is MNHEY, CDR2 SVGAGI, per germline. CDR3 size: 13 residues. The ends were cut back, 0 bases at V and 5 bases at J, with 5 bases in the middle. In DNA form, the CDR3 reads TGTGCCAGCAGTTACTCGACGAACAATGAGCAGTTCTTC. This encodes CASSYSTNNEQFF.

The chain joins TRBV30 to TRBJ1-1; TRBD1 might be the D (5 bases). Trimming stripped 3 bases from V and 0 bases from J, with 14 bases between. CDR1 and CDR2 from the germline V gene are GTSNPN and SVGIG (reference sequence). The CDR3 sequence is 15 residues long. DNA for the CDR3: TGTGCCTGGAGAGGTGAGGGACGGATGAACACTGAAGCTTTCTTT. This sequence encodes CAWRGEGRMNTEAFF. The variable domain in full, completed from reference TRBV30 and TRBJ1-1, reads SQTIHQWPATLVQPVGSPLSLECTVEGTSNPNLYWYRQAAGRGLQLLFYSVGIGQISSEVPQNLSASRPQDRQFILSSKKLLLSDSGFYLCAWRGEGRMNTEAFFGQGTRLTVV.

The rearrangement uses TRBV7-2 and TRBJ2-3; the D gene is possibly TRBD2 (5 bases). Looked up from germline, CDR1 is SGHTA and CDR2 is FQGNSA. V lost 4 bases and J lost 4, with 18 bases in between. The CDR3 length is 16 residues. The CDR3 DNA reads TGTGCCAGCAGCTCAACCCGGACTGGGGTATCAGATACGCAGTATTTT. Translated: CASSSTRTGVSDTQYF.

V is TRBV27 and J is TRBJ1-2; TRBD1 matches 7 bases. The CDR3 is 13 amino acids. V gave up 8 bases and J gave up 1 base; unmatched junction bases: 4. The germline V gene has CDR1 MNHEY and CDR2 SMNVEV (reference sequence). The CDR3: CASGTAFNYGYTF. The CDR3 DNA sequence: TGTGCCAGCGGGACAGCCTTTAACTATGGCTACACCTTC.

V usage is TRBV10-3 and J usage is TRBJ2-2, with TRBD2 matching over 13 bases. The V gene's germline CDR1 is ENHRY and CDR2 SYGVKD. The CDR3 has 14 amino acids. V trimming: 11 bases; J trimming: 7 bases; junction bases outside the gene matches: 7. The CDR3 nucleotides are TGTGCCTCCGGACTAGCGGGAGTGGGCGGGGAGCTGTTTTTT. Translation gives CASGLAGVGGELFF.

The rearrangement uses TRBV7-2 and TRBJ1-4, with TRBD1 matching 7 bases. Germline assignment: CDR1 SGHTA and CDR2 FQGNSA. The CDR3 has 14 residues. J gave up 8 bases and V 0 bases, and 3 bases lay outside the gene matches. The CDR3 reads CASSLAIQGEKLFF. As DNA, the CDR3 is TGTGCCAGCAGCTTAGCAATACAGGGGGAAAAACTGTTTTTT.

This chain uses TRBV7-9 with TRBJ2-5; 12 positions match TRBD2. The germline V gene encodes CDR1 SEHNR and CDR2 FQNEAQ (reference sequence). CDR3 length: 16 residues. Losses at the gene ends were 4 bases for V and 5 bases for J; bases not matched to a gene: 8. Written as DNA, the CDR3 is TGTGCCAGCAGCTCCACTAGCGGGGGGCGGTGGGAGACCCAGTACTTC. Translating it yields CASSSTSGGRWETQYF.

This sequence joins TRBV4-2 and TRBJ1-3; a possible D gene is TRBD1 (5 bases). V lost 2 bases to trimming and J lost 0 bases, with 14 bases between them. Germline CDR1 is LGHNA and CDR2 is YNFKEQ. CDR3 length equals 17 residues. The CDR3 DNA sequence: TGTGCCAGCAGCCAACCCCCCAGGACAAGCTCTGGAAACACCATATATTTT. This sequence encodes CASSQPPRTSSGNTIYF.

This clone has just a few counts. The J gene is TRBJ1-2, the V gene TRBV2, with D possibly being TRBD1 (5 bases). The V gene's germline CDR1 is SNHLY and CDR2 FYNNEI. The CDR3 spans 13 residues. The V and J ends lost 6 bases and 1 base respectively, with 9 bases between them. In DNA form, the CDR3 reads TGTGCCAGCAGGGGGGAACTTAACTATGGCTACACCTTC. This gives the protein CASRGELNYGYTF.

The chain couples TRBV18 to TRBJ1-2, with D unresolved. The V end lost 2 bases, the J end lost 3 bases, and 10 bases lay between the germline ends. Germline CDR1 and CDR2: KGHSH and LQKENI. This CDR3 has 14 amino acids. The CDR3 DNA sequence: TGTGCCAGCTCACCAATTGAGGGCTACTATGGCTACACCTTC. Translating gives CASSPIEGYYGYTF.

J is TRBJ2-3 and V is TRBV19; unclear D gene. This CDR3 spans 12 amino acids. Germline lookup yields CDR1 LNHDA and CDR2 SQIVND (reference sequence). V lost 2 bases and J lost 0, with 0 bases in between. CDR3: CASSISTDTQYF. Written as DNA, the CDR3 is TGTGCCAGTAGTATAAGCACAGATACGCAGTATTTT. Filled out from reference TRBV19 and TRBJ2-3, the complete variable domain reads DGGITQSPKYLFRKEGQNVTLSCEQNLNHDAMYWYRQDPGQGLRLIYYSQIVNDFQKGDIAEGYSVSREKKESFPLTVTSAQKNPTAFYLCASSISTDTQYFGPGTRLTVL.

V usage is TRBV6-5 and J usage is TRBJ1-5; tentatively, D is TRBD1 (6 bases). In germline, CDR1 is MNHEY, CDR2 SVGAGI. V gave up 6 bases and J gave up 0 bases, with 9 bases separating them. CDR3 length: 14 residues. CDR3 sequence (DNA): TGTGCCAGCAGCCGACAGGTTAGCAATCAGCCCCAGCATTTT. This translates into CASSRQVSNQPQHF.

The chain links TRBV5-1 to TRBJ2-1; TRBD2 aligns across 11 bases. CDR3 length: 18 residues. Germline V gives CDR1 SGHRS, CDR2 YFSETQ. The V segment lost 3 bases and the J segment 4 bases; nucleotides outside the gene matches: 12. CDR3 in amino acids: CASSWGTSGASAYNEQFF. The CDR3, as DNA: TGCGCCAGCAGCTGGGGGACTAGCGGTGCCTCTGCATACAATGAGCAGTTCTTC.